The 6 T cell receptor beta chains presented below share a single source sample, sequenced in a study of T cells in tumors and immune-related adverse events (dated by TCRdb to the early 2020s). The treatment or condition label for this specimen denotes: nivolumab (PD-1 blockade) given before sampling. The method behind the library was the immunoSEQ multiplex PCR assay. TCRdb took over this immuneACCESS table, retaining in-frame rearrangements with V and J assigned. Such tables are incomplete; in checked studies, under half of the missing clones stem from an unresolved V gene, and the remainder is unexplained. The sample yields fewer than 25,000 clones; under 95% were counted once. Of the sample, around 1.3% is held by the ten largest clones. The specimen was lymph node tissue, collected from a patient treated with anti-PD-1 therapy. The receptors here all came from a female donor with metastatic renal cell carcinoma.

The chain's CDR3 is CASSRRQGAYEQYF. DNA of the CDR3: TGTGCCAGCAGTCGCCGACAGGGGGCCTACGAGCAGTACTTC. V is TRBV6-5 and J is TRBJ2-7, with 9 bases matching TRBD1. From germline, CDR1 is MNHEY and CDR2 SVGAGI. J gave up 2 bases and V 5 bases, and 4 bases lay outside the gene matches. This CDR3 is built from 14 residues.

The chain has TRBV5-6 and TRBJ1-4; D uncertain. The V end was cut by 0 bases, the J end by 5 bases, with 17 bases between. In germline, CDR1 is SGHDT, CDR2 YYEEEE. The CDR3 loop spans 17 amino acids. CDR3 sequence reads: CASSLDSYSGINEKLFF. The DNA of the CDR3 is TGTGCCAGCAGCTTGGATTCTTATTCGGGGATAAATGAAAAACTGTTTTTT.

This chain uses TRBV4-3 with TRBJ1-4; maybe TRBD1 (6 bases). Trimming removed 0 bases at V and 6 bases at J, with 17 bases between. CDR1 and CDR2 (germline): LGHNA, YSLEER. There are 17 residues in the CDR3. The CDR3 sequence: CASSQDGGEYRDEKLFF. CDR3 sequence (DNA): TGCGCCAGCAGCCAAGATGGGGGGGAATACAGGGATGAAAAACTGTTTTTT.

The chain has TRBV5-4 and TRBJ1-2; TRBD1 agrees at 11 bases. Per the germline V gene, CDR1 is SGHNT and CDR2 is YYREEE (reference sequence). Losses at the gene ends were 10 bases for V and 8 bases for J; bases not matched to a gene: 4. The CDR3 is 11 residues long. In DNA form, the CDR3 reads TGTGCCGGACAGGGGGCGGGCGGCTACACCTTC. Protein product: CAGQGAGGYTF.

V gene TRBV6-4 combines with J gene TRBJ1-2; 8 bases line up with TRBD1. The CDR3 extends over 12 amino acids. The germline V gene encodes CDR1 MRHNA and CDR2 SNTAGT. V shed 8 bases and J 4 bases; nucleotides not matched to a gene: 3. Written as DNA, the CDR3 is TGTGCCAGCTTCGGGACAGGCTATGGCTACACCTTC. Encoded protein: CASFGTGYGYTF.

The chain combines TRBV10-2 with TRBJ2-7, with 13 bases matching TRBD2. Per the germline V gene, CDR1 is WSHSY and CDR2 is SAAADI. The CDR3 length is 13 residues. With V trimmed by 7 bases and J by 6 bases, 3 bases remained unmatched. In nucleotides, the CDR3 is TGCGCCAGCATAGGGACTAGCGGGACCGAGCAGTACTTC. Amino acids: CASIGTSGTEQYF.